This T cell receptor (beta chain) is from a study of blood T cell repertoires in COVID-19. Background on the study: Samples of COVID-19 (acute and convalescent) were obtained from the United States, Italy and Spain. In each case, the material was cDNA or gDNA derived from T cells, B-cell-depleted T cells, or PBMCs.

Original analysis: It was from reference gene primer amplification that nucleated cell counts were estimated. Assay used: immunoSEQ multiplex PCR; TCRdb lists only in-frame clones, some missing. For V, J and clone size, that table is used; D and trimming come from the DNA. Here the sample spans about 74,000 clones, over 75% being singletons. The CDR3 loop spans 20 amino acids. Trimming removed 6 bases from V and 3 bases from J; junction bases left unmatched: 23. Germline V gene lookup returns CDR1 SNHLY and CDR2 FYNNEI. The receptor comes from an elderly woman with active or convalescent COVID-19. The sample was peripheral blood. J is TRBJ2-5 and V is TRBV2; 9 nucleotides agree with TRBD2. CDR3 loop: CASRDGPWYGTSSREETQYF. In DNA, the CDR3 is TGTGCCAGCAGGGATGGGCCCTGGTACGGGACTAGCTCCAGAGAAGAGACCCAGTACTTC.